These T cell receptor beta chains were read from a single sample in a study of T-cell memory formation after mild COVID-19. TCRdb independently ran MiXCR on the 5' RACE reads; one entry per CDR3 protein. The data show fewer than 60,000 distinct CDR3 sequences, with roughly 12% seen just once and approximately 25% held by the top ten. The sequencing sample was made of PBMCs or a T cell subset sorted from them (not recorded which). Source of these receptors: a man aged 18 to 29 who had mild COVID-19 (a few samples of this study predate the infection). Cell type and time point are not known. Both conserved end residues are part of each CDR3. The order of the fields is D gene, clone size, J gene, V gene, CDR3 DNA, CDR3 protein. D genes are given only for firm matches. Not all rows give a size; the values are once, few, many and, for expanded clones, a class.

>.|few|TRBJ2-5|TRBV7-7
TGTGCCAGCAGCTTAAGCTTGGACCCCCCCCTTGAGACCCAGTACTTC
CASSLSLDPPLETQYF
>TRBD1|few|TRBJ1-2|TRBV7-2
TGTGCCAGCAGCCCAAAGATCGGGACAGGGGGTTACTATGGCTACACCTTC
CASSPKIGTGGYYGYTF
>.|few|TRBJ1-1|TRBV2
TGTGCCAGCAAGCCCGCGGGGAACACTGAAGCTTTCTTT
CASKPAGNTEAFF
>.|few|TRBJ2-3|TRBV2
TGTGCCAGCAGTGACTACGGTACGCAGTATTTT
CASSDYGTQYF
>TRBD2|.|TRBJ2-1|TRBV5-6
TGTGCCAGCAGCTTGTCCCCGGGGGGGCATAATGAGCAGTTCTTC
CASSLSPGGHNEQFF
>.|few|TRBJ1-6|TRBV25-1
TGTGCCACTGGGGACGGAATTAATTCACCCCTCCACTTT
CATGDGINSPLHF
>.|.|TRBJ2-1|TRBV3-1
TGTGCCAGCAGCCAAGACTGGTCGGGGGATTTCTCCTACAATGAGCAGTTCTTC
CASSQDWSGDFSYNEQFF
>.|once|TRBJ1-1|TRBV6-2/TRBV6-3
TGTGCCAGCAATCTTCACAGGCTGAACACTGAAGCTTTCTTT
CASNLHRLNTEAFF
>.|many|TRBJ1-4|TRBV9
TGTGCCAGCAGTCTTGACAGTTCAACTAATGAAAAACTGTTTTTT
CASSLDSSTNEKLFF
>TRBD1|.|TRBJ1-4|TRBV7-2
TGTGCCAGCAGCTTAGAGGCAGGGGGCATCGGAAAACTGTTTTTT
CASSLEAGGIGKLFF
>.|.|TRBJ1-6|TRBV7-2
TGTGCCAGCAGGCGGGCCCCCGAATATAATTCACCCCTCCACTTT
CASRRAPEYNSPLHF
>.|.|TRBJ2-3|TRBV7-8
TGTGCCAGCAGGGGTAAATCACCGGGGTTGGTGGGTACGCAGTATTTT
CASRGKSPGLVGTQYF
>.|.|TRBJ1-2|TRBV29-1
TGCAGCGTTGAACAACGGCAGGGTTATGGCTACACCTTC
CSVEQRQGYGYTF
>.|few|TRBJ1-5|TRBV6-1
TGTGCCAGCAGAGTATCAGGGGTCCTCCGGCAGCCCCAGCATTTT
CASRVSGVLRQPQHF
>TRBD1|many|TRBJ2-5|TRBV5-1
TGCGCCAGCAGCTTGGTACAGGGGGGACAAGAGACCCAGTACTTC
CASSLVQGGQETQYF
>TRBD1|.|TRBJ1-2|TRBV6-5
TGTGCCAGCAGTTTATTGGGACAGTTCTATGGCTACACCTTC
CASSLLGQFYGYTF
>.|.|TRBJ1-4|TRBV6-5
TGTGCCAGCAGTTACTCGCTTTTGGGGGCGGGTGAAAAACTGTTTTTT
CASSYSLLGAGEKLFF
>.|.|TRBJ1-5|TRBV10-3
TGTGCCATCAGTGATTGGGGCAGTCCGGGCCGCAATCAGCCCCAGCATTTT
CAISDWGSPGRNQPQHF
>.|few|TRBJ2-3|TRBV7-9
TGTGCCAGCAGCTTTTCTACTGGGGGCACAGATACGCAGTATTTT
CASSFSTGGTDTQYF
>.|few|TRBJ2-3|TRBV24-1
TGTGCCACCAGTGACCTTGGTTTCACAGATACGCAGTATTTT
CATSDLGFTDTQYF
>.|.|TRBJ1-2|TRBV20-1
TGCAGTGCGATTCCAGGGTCGCGGGGCTACACCTTC
CSAIPGSRGYTF
>TRBD1|few|TRBJ2-1|TRBV7-9
TGTGCCAGCAGCTCCTTAGCCGGGACAGTATCTGAGCAGTTCTTC
CASSSLAGTVSEQFF
>TRBD1|.|TRBJ2-2|TRBV18
TGTGCCAGCTCACAGGACAGGGTCGGATACACCGGGGAGCTGTTTTTT
CASSQDRVGYTGELFF
>TRBD2|few|TRBJ2-5|TRBV20-1
TGCAGTGCTAGAGATCTAGCGGGGGGGCAAGAGACCCAGTACTTC
CSARDLAGGQETQYF
>TRBD2|many|TRBJ2-2|TRBV5-5
TGTGCCAGCAGCCCCGGTGGTAGCGGGGGTCTCAGGACCGGGGAGCTGTTTTTT
CASSPGGSGGLRTGELFF
>TRBD2|many|TRBJ2-1|TRBV28
TGTGCCAGCAGGGAACTAGCGGGGGACAGCTCCTACAATGAGCAGTTCTTC
CASRELAGDSSYNEQFF
>TRBD1|.|TRBJ1-5|TRBV6-2/TRBV6-3
TGTGCCAGCAGAGGGACAGGGAATAGCCAGCCCCAGCATTTT
CASRGTGNSQPQHF
>TRBD2|.|TRBJ2-3|TRBV3-1
TGTGCCAGCAGCCCCCTAGCGGGGGTCACAGATACGCAGTATTTT
CASSPLAGVTDTQYF